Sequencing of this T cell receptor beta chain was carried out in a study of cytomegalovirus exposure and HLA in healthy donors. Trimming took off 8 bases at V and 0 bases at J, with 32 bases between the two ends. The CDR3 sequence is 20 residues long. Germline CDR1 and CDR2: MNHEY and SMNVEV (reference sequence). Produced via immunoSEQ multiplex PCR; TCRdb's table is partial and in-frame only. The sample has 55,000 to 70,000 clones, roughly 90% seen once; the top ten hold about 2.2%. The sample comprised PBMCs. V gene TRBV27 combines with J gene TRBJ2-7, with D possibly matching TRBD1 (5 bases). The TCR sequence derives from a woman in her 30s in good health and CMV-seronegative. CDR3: CASPLEDFPRPDSSSYEQYF. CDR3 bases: TGTGCCAGCCCACTTGAGGATTTCCCCCGCCCCGACAGTAGCTCCTACGAGCAGTACTTC.